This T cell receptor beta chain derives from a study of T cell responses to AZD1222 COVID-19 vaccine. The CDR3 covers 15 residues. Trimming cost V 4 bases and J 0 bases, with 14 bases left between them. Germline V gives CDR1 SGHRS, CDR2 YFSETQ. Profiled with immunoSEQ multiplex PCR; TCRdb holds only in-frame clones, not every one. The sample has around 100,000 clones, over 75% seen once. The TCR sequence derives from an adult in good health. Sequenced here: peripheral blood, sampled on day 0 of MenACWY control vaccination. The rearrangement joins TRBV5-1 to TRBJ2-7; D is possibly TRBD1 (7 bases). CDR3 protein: CASSARDRPSYEQYF. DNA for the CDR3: TGCGCCAGCAGCGCGCGGGACAGACCCTCCTACGAGCAGTACTTC.